The 6 T cell receptor beta chains below come from one sample, sequenced in a study of identical twins. TCRdb passed the 5' RACE reads through MiXCR, listing each CDR3 protein once. This sample carries roughly 630,000 distinct CDR3 sequences, about 7.6% of them seen once, and the ten largest clones take 1.6%. This sample also appeared in a second study, on yellow fever vaccine responses in identical twins.

Sequenced sample: PBMCs. The receptors derive from a young woman in good health.

The chain links TRBV7-8 to TRBJ2-7; weak D call: TRBD2 (5 bases). The germline gives CDR1 SGHVS, CDR2 FQNEAQ. The CDR3 length is 17 residues. V was shortened by 3 bases and J by 2 bases, with 20 bases between the two germline ends. For the CDR3, the DNA is TGTGCCAGCAGCTTGGCGAAAGGAGGCTGGATAACCTACGAGCAGTACTTC. Translation gives CASSLAKGGWITYEQYF.

This clonotype was picked up a small number of times. The rearrangement uses TRBV4-1 and TRBJ2-3, with TRBD2 matching 11 bases. CDR1 MGHRA and CDR2 YSYEKL come from the germline V gene. The V segment lost 8 bases and the J segment 4 bases; nucleotides outside the gene matches: 11. There are 16 residues in the CDR3. The CDR3, as DNA: TGCGCCAGCGATTCTAGCGGGGGGCCGGTTCCAGATACGCAGTATTTT. It codes for CASDSSGGPVPDTQYF.

The chain combines TRBV3-1 with TRBJ2-7, with TRBD2 matching over 12 bases. V was clipped by 1 base and J by 3 bases; unmatched bases: 4. The CDR3 has 16 residues. Germline V gene data show CDR1 as LGHDT and CDR2 as YNNKEL (reference sequence). This CDR3 is CASSQGLAGAIYEQYF. In nucleotides, the CDR3 is TGTGCCAGCAGCCAAGGACTAGCGGGAGCAATCTACGAGCAGTACTTC.

The chain is built from TRBV20-1 and TRBJ2-1, with 7 positions matching TRBD1. Germline loops: CDR1 DFQATT, CDR2 SNEGSKA (reference sequence). CDR3 length: 15 amino acids. With 5 bases clipped from V and 8 bases from J, the junction kept 15 bases outside the gene matches. CDR3 amino acids: CSAQLRDSIRHEQFF. The CDR3 DNA follows: TGCAGTGCTCAGCTCCGGGACAGTATCCGCCATGAGCAGTTCTTC.

This clonotype was observed at least ten times. The J gene is TRBJ2-2, the V gene TRBV29-1, with a weak D call TRBD2 (6 bases). V lost 0 bases to trimming and J lost 4 bases, with 15 bases between them. The V gene's germline CDR1 is SQVTM and CDR2 ANQGSEA. CDR3 length: 16 residues. CDR3 bases: TGCAGCGTTGAAGATCTGACGGGAGAAGTCACCGGGGAGCTGTTTTTT. Its protein is CSVEDLTGEVTGELFF.

The CDR3 loop is CASSQRGAKNIQYF. In DNA form, the CDR3 reads TGTGCCAGCAGCCAGAGGGGGGCCAAAAACATTCAGTACTTC. The gene calls are TRBV7-2 and TRBJ2-4; a possible D gene is TRBD1 (6 bases). The CDR3 loop spans 14 amino acids. Germline lookup yields CDR1 SGHTA and CDR2 FQGNSA. The ends were cut back, 5 bases at V and 1 base at J, with 9 bases in the middle.